Presented here are 26 T cell receptor beta chains from one specimen sequenced in a study of control samples from healthy donors and cancer patients. Some clones are missing from TCRdb's copy, which holds only in-frame ones; the method was immunoSEQ multiplex PCR. This table holds almost 95,000 clones, about nine tenths found once. The specimen was blood. The receptors derive from a woman aged 18-29 years in good health.

The chain has TRBV29-1 and TRBJ2-7; 7 bases are shared with TRBD2. V shed 5 bases and J 1 base; nucleotides not matched to a gene: 17. This CDR3 is built from 17 residues. Germline CDR1 is SQVTM and CDR2 is ANQGSEA. CDR3: CSVYGIKGREGSYEQYF. In DNA form, the CDR3 reads TGCAGCGTTTATGGGATTAAGGGCAGGGAGGGGTCCTACGAGCAGTACTTC.

The J gene is TRBJ2-5, the V gene TRBV5-1; 7 nucleotides match TRBD1. This CDR3 has 15 residues. The V gene's germline CDR1 is SGHRS and CDR2 YFSETQ. The J segment lost 5 bases and the V segment lost 3 bases, leaving 10 bases of the junction unmatched. In DNA form, the CDR3 reads TGCGCCAGCAGCTCAGGAGGACAGGTTGAGGAGACCCAGTACTTC. Its translation is CASSSGGQVEETQYF.

The CDR3 is CASSPGTGFGYTF. DNA for the CDR3: TGTGCCAGCAGCCCCGGGACAGGGTTTGGCTACACCTTC. V usage is TRBV11-2 and J usage is TRBJ1-2; 9 nucleotides line up with TRBD1. This CDR3 comprises 13 residues. V shed 5 bases and J 7 bases; nucleotides not matched to a gene: 5. Germline CDR1 SGHAT, CDR2 FQNNGV.

The chain joins TRBV7-6 to TRBJ2-7; D ambiguous. The CDR3 extends over 15 amino acids. V was shortened by 1 base and J by 1 base, with 11 bases between the two germline ends. Per the germline V gene, CDR1 is SGHVS and CDR2 is FNYEAQ. CDR3 in amino acids: CASSLDAGMSYEQYF. Here the CDR3 DNA reads TGTGCCAGCAGCTTAGATGCAGGAATGTCCTACGAGCAGTACTTC.

CDR3 sequence reads: CASSAMGTGEQYF. The CDR3 nucleotides read TGTGCCAGCAGCGCAATGGGGACGGGGGAGCAGTACTTC. The chain combines TRBV7-3 with TRBJ2-7; TRBD1 or TRBD2 may be the D gene (5 bases each). Germline CDR1 reads SGHTA; CDR2 reads FQGTGA. Trimming cost V 5 bases and J 7 bases, with 15 bases left between them. The CDR3 sequence is 13 residues long.

This chain connects TRBV6-6 to TRBJ1-2; D call uncertain. Per the germline V gene, CDR1 is MNHNY and CDR2 is SVGAGI (reference sequence). Trimming pared 5 bases from V and 9 bases from J, leaving 10 bases between. This CDR3 spans 11 amino acids. The chain's CDR3 is CASSTPGSYTF. CDR3 in DNA: TGTGCCAGCAGTACCCCAGGTAGCTACACCTTC.

The rearrangement joins TRBV5-4 to TRBJ2-2; the match to TRBD2 covers 9 bases. The CDR3 extends over 16 amino acids. V shed 4 bases and J 0 bases; nucleotides not matched to a gene: 4. The V gene's germline CDR1 is SGHNT and CDR2 YYREEE (reference sequence). The CDR3 protein is CASSITSGSNTGELFF. CDR3 nucleotides: TGTGCCAGCAGCATAACTAGCGGGTCGAACACCGGGGAGCTGTTTTTT.

The chain uses TRBV5-1 and TRBJ2-2; no reliable D call. Per the germline V gene, CDR1 is SGHRS and CDR2 is YFSETQ. The CDR3 runs 15 residues. V shed 4 bases and J shed 4 bases, with 14 bases lying between them. The CDR3 protein is CASSLAWVGTGELFF. The DNA for the CDR3 is TGCGCCAGCAGCCTCGCGTGGGTGGGCACCGGGGAGCTGTTTTTT.

The V call is TRBV7-9, the J call TRBJ2-5; 10 nucleotides align to TRBD2. The V segment lost 8 bases and the J segment 2 bases; nucleotides outside the gene matches: 11. The CDR3 spans 16 residues. The germline CDR1 and CDR2 sequences are SEHNR and FQNEAQ (reference sequence). In nucleotides, the CDR3 is TGTGCCAGCTATGACCTTGGACTAGCGGAACAAGAGACCCAGTACTTC. This sequence encodes CASYDLGLAEQETQYF.

This clone was counted a single time. This chain connects TRBV5-1 to TRBJ1-2; 10 bases line up with TRBD1. The CDR3 length is 18 residues. V was clipped by 0 bases and J by 3 bases; unmatched bases: 11. The germline CDR1 and CDR2 sequences are SGHRS and YFSETQ. The CDR3 DNA follows: TGCGCCAGCAGCTTGGGGGTCCCGACAGGGGGCATAGACTATGGCTACACCTTC. It specifies CASSLGVPTGGIDYGYTF.

This chain joins TRBV7-3 and TRBJ2-4; 7 nucleotides align to TRBD2. The CDR3 extends over 16 amino acids. Losses at the gene ends were 4 bases for V and 0 bases for J; bases not matched to a gene: 6. Per germline, CDR1 SGHTA and CDR2 FQGTGA. CDR3 DNA sequence: TGTGCCAGCAGCTCAAGCGGGGCCACAGCCAAAAACATTCAGTACTTC. As protein: CASSSSGATAKNIQYF.

This chain connects TRBV6-5 to TRBJ1-6, with 7 nucleotides matching TRBD1. Trimming removed 7 bases from V and 6 bases from J; junction bases left unmatched: 6. This CDR3 has 14 residues. CDR1 MNHEY and CDR2 SVGAGI come from the germline V gene. CDR3 sequence: CASNDRAGNSPLHF. CDR3 bases: TGTGCCAGCAACGACAGGGCGGGTAATTCACCCCTCCACTTT.

The J gene is TRBJ2-5, the V gene TRBV20-1; D is possibly TRBD2 (6 bases). Per the germline V gene, CDR1 is DFQATT and CDR2 is SNEGSKA (reference sequence). The V end was cut by 3 bases, the J end by 5 bases, with 16 bases between. The CDR3 loop spans 14 amino acids. The CDR3 region has the DNA TGCAGTGCTAGTTCGGGGGTCGCAGGGGAGACCCAGTACTTC. It yields the protein CSASSGVAGETQYF.

This chain connects TRBV7-9 to TRBJ1-1, with unresolved D. The germline V gene has CDR1 SEHNR and CDR2 FQNEAQ (reference sequence). The CDR3 is 13 amino acids. Deletions cut 5 bases from V and 0 bases from J, with 7 bases between. The CDR3 sequence: CASSVPMNTEAFF. The CDR3 coding sequence is TGTGCCAGCAGCGTACCTATGAACACTGAAGCTTTCTTT.

The chain links TRBV11-2 to TRBJ2-3; D call uncertain. This CDR3 comprises 14 residues. Germline CDR1 is SGHAT and CDR2 is FQNNGV. Deletions cut 5 bases from V and 2 bases from J, with 11 bases between. In DNA, the CDR3 is TGTGCCAGCAGCCTCATAGGGTACACAGATACGCAGTATTTT. Protein: CASSLIGYTDTQYF.

This chain connects TRBV6-5 to TRBJ1-1; D gene uncertain. CDR3 length: 14 residues. Trimming left V 0 bases short and J 3 bases short, with 8 bases between. Germline V gene data show CDR1 as MNHEY and CDR2 as SVGAGI. The DNA of the CDR3 is TGTGCCAGCAGTTACTCCCTAGGGTACACTGAAGCTTTCTTT. Translation: CASSYSLGYTEAFF.

The CDR3 region is CASSSGLAEDEQFF. Here the CDR3 DNA reads TGTGCCAGCAGCTCAGGACTAGCGGAGGATGAGCAGTTCTTC. The rearrangement joins TRBV5-6 to TRBJ2-1, with TRBD2 matching 10 bases. Germline-derived CDR1 and CDR2 are SGHDT and YYEEEE. J was trimmed by 8 bases and V by 3 bases; bases with no gene match: 5. The CDR3 sequence is 14 residues long. The variable domain in full, completed from reference TRBV5-6 and TRBJ2-1, reads DAGVTQSPTHLIKTRGQQVTLRCSPKSGHDTVSWYQQALGQGPQFIFQYYEEEERQRGNFPDRFSGHQFPNYSSELNVNALLLGDSALYLCASSSGLAEDEQFFGPGTRLTVL.

The V gene is TRBV27, the J gene TRBJ2-2, with TRBD2 matching over 8 bases. The germline V gene has CDR1 MNHEY and CDR2 SMNVEV (reference sequence). V shed 6 bases, J shed 6 bases, and the junction held 12 bases outside the gene matches. The CDR3 has 16 amino acids. DNA of the CDR3: TGTGCCAGCAGGGCGGGGGGCACCACCGGAGCCGGGGAGCTGTTTTTT. It specifies CASRAGGTTGAGELFF.

The chain combines TRBV7-3 with TRBJ2-3; D uncertain. Germline V gives CDR1 SGHTA, CDR2 FQGTGA. V lost 3 bases and J lost 0, with 10 bases in between. This CDR3 spans 15 amino acids. This CDR3 reads CASSFDRSSTDTQYF. Written as DNA, the CDR3 is TGTGCCAGCAGCTTCGATCGCTCTAGCACAGATACGCAGTATTTT.

V and J are TRBV6-6 and TRBJ1-2; D not certain. Germline V gene lookup returns CDR1 MNHNY and CDR2 SVGAGI (reference sequence). This CDR3 contains 14 residues. V lost 6 bases to trimming and J lost 1 base, with 12 bases between them. CDR3 nucleotides: TGTGCCAGCAGCTGGACGGGAGATAACTATGGCTACACCTTC. It specifies CASSWTGDNYGYTF.

The chain carries TRBV9 and TRBJ2-2, with D perhaps TRBD1 (6 bases). V gave up 10 bases and J gave up 6 bases, with 10 bases separating them. The CDR3 loop spans 11 amino acids. Germline V gives CDR1 SGDLS, CDR2 YYNGEE. CDR3 bases: TGTGCCTCCGAGGGGGCCGGGGAGCTGTTTTTT. Amino acids: CASEGAGELFF.

The table lists this clone with a count of one. The rearrangement links TRBV10-3 to TRBJ1-2; D is uncertain. Germline CDR1 and CDR2: ENHRY and SYGVKD. V was cut by 6 bases and J by 8 bases, with 13 bases left in between. The CDR3 totals 12 residues. CDR3 DNA sequence: TGTGCCATCAGGACACCCCTGGAGGGCTACACCTTC. It specifies CAIRTPLEGYTF.

The chain recombines TRBV7-3 with TRBJ2-1; D may correspond to TRBD1 or TRBD2 (5 bases each). V was trimmed by 5 bases and J by 10 bases, leaving 12 bases between them. The CDR3 sequence is 12 residues long. Per germline, CDR1 SGHTA and CDR2 FQGTGA. CDR3 sequence: CASSPAGTEQFF. CDR3 sequence (DNA): TGTGCCAGCAGCCCAGCCGGGACCGAGCAGTTCTTC.

V gene TRBV20-1 combines with J gene TRBJ1-1, with TRBD1 as a possible D gene (6 bases). CDR1 is DFQATT, CDR2 SNEGSKA, per germline (reference sequence). V shed 5 bases and J shed 10 bases, with 14 bases lying between them. The CDR3 covers 11 residues. CDR3 nucleotides: TGCAGTGCTTCGGGGGGCGCGGTAGCTTTCTTT. This gives the protein CSASGGAVAFF.

The chain joins TRBV2 to TRBJ1-4; the D gene is possibly TRBD1 (5 bases). The germline V and J ends were trimmed by 7 bases and 3 bases, with 12 bases remaining between them. Germline CDR1 SNHLY, CDR2 FYNNEI. The CDR3 extends over 14 amino acids. The CDR3 DNA reads as TGTGCCAGCACGGTCCAGGGACCTAATGAAAAACTGTTTTTT. The encoded protein is CASTVQGPNEKLFF.

The gene calls are TRBV9 and TRBJ1-5; D call uncertain. Between the trimmed V and J ends, which lost 4 bases and 1 base, there was a span of 15 bases. The CDR3 consists of 16 residues. CDR1 and CDR2 (germline): SGDLS, YYNGEE. CDR3: CASSSRVGSSNQPQHF. The CDR3 DNA reads TGTGCCAGCAGCAGCCGGGTGGGCTCAAGCAATCAGCCCCAGCATTTT. Based on the CDR3 plus reference TRBV9 and TRBJ1-5, the full variable domain is DSGVTQTPKHLITATGQRVTLRCSPRSGDLSVYWYQQSLDQGLQFLIQYYNGEERAKGNILERFSAQQFPDLHSELNLSSLELGDSALYFCASSSRVGSSNQPQHFGDGTRLSIL.